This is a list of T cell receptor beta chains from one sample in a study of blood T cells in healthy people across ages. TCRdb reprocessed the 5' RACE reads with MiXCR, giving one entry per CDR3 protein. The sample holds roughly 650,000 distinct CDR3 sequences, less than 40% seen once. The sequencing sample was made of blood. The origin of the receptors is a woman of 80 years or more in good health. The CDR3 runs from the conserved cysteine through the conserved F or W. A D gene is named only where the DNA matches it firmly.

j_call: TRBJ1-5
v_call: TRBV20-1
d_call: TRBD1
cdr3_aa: CSARDGRPGQASNQPQHF

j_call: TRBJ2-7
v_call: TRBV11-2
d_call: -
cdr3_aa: CASSRHRSSYEQYF

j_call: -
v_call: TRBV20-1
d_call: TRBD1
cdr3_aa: CSAPGQGQETQFF

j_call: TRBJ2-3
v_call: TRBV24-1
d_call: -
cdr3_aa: CATSDPGSTSTDTQYF

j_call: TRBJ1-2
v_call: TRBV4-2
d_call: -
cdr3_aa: CASSQSSNYGYTF

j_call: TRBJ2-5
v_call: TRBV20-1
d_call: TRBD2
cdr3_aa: CSAVAGGRETQYF

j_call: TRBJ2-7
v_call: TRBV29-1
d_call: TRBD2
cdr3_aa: CSAGTSGKGEQYF

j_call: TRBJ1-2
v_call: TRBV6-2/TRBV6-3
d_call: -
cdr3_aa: CASSYLAGDYGYTF

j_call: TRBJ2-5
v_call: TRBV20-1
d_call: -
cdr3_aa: CSARDLRVPGTQYF

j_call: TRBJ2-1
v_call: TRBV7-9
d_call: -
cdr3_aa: CASSRGRWTEATYNEQFF

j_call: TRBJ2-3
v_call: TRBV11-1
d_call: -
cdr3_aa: CASSHGGQGTDTQYF

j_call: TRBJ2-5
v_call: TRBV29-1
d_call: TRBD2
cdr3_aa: CSVALAGTQYF

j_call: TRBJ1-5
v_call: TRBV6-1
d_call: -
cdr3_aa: CASRRGGGLGNNQPQHF

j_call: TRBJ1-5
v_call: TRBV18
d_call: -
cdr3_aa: CASSPSGDQPQHF

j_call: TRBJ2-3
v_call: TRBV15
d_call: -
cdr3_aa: CATGRGRSTDTQYF

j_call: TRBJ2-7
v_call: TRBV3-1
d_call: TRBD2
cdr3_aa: CASSPLAGDTYEQYF

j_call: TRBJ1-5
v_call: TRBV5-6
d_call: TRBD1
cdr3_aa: CASSAFTGDGQPQHF